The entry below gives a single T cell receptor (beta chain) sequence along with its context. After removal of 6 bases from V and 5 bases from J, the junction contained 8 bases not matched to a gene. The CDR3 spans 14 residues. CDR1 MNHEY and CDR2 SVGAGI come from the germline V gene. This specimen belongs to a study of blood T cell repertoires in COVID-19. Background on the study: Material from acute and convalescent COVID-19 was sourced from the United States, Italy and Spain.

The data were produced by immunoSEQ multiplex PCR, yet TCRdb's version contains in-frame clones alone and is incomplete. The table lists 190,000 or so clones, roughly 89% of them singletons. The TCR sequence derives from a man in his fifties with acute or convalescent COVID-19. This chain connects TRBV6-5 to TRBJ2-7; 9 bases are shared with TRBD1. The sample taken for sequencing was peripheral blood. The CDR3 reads CASSDPGQGNEQYF. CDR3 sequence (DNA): TGTGCCAGCAGCGATCCGGGACAGGGTAACGAGCAGTACTTC.